The clone carrying this TCR beta chain was counted a few times. Antigen specificity is unknown. This sample is part of a study of naive and memory T cell subsets. Study observations and caveats: There was no ground truth to check naive and memory subset results. Diversity fell and Gini index rose from naive through CM, EM, EMRA.

Germline V gene data show CDR1 as SEHNR and CDR2 as FQNEAQ (reference sequence). CDR3 length: 23 amino acids. V lost 5 bases and J lost 4; bases outside the gene matches: 32. Both TRBC1 and TRBC2 were covered by a beta constant-region primer of two equimolar oligonucleotides. The ligated cDNA underwent four PCR rounds using SP2 and nested alpha and beta constant-region primers. TCRdb reprocessed the UMI-ligation and nested PCR reads via MiXCR and lists one record per CDR3 protein. Here the sample spans several hundred distinct CDR3 sequences, 11% to 15% being singletons. Sorting gates: effector memory CD45RA-CD27-, EMRA CD45RA+CD27-.

J is TRBJ1-2 and V is TRBV7-9; the match to TRBD1 covers 9 bases. The sequenced sample consisted of CD8+ TEMRA cells from blood. Subset specified: effector memory re-expressing CD45RA, CD45RA+ CD27-. The clonotype was recovered from a human donor in good health. The CDR3 region has the DNA TGTGCCAGCAGCCATGGGACAGGGATCGTCGAGCTTACTGAGCTAACGCGAGGCTATGGCTACACCTTC. This sequence encodes CASSHGTGIVELTELTRGYGYTF. Variable domain in full (rest from reference TRBV7-9 and TRBJ1-2): DTGVSQNPRHKITKRGQNVTFRCDPISEHNRLYWYRQTLGQGPEFLTYFQNEAQLEKSRLLSDRFSAERPKGSFSTLEIQRTEQGDSAMYLCASSHGTGIVELTELTRGYGYTFGSGTRLTVV.